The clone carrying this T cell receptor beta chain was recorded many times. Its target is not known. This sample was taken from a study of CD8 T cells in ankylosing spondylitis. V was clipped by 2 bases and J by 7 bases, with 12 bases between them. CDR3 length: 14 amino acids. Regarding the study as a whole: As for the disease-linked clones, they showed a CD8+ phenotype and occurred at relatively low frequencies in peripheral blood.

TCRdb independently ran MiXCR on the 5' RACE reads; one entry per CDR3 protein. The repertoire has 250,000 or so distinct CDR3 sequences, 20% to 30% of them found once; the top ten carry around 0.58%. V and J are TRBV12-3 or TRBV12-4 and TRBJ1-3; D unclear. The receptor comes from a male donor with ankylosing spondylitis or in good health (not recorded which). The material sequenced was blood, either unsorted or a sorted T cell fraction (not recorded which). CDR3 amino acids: CASSLTIRSNTIYF. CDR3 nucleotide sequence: TGTGCCAGCAGTTTAACCATCCGGTCGAACACCATATATTTT.